This T cell receptor (beta chain) was identified in a study of beta chain features in type 1 diabetes. Every isolated RNA sample was fully reverse transcribed, so sequencing captured expressed TCRB transcripts. Produced via immunoSEQ multiplex PCR; TCRdb's table is partial and in-frame only. There are 310,000 or so clones in the sample; approximately 8% occur only once, and 0.44% lies in the top ten. Findings and limits, study-wide: The study found fewer insertions and more deletions at VDJ junctions in type 1 diabetes patients.

This clone was picked up a small number of times. What it binds is unknown. The sequence was collected from a woman in her late teens or twenties in good health. Sequenced sample: central memory CD4+ T cells from blood.

The CDR3 reads CASSLVNAGGPQFF. In nucleotides, the CDR3 is TGTGCCAGCAGCTTAGTCAACGCGGGAGGGCCCCAGTTCTTC. The genes are TRBV11-3 and TRBJ2-1; 9 nucleotides line up with TRBD2. V was pared by 1 base and J by 13 bases, with 8 bases of the junction left unmatched. Germline loops: CDR1 SGHNT, CDR2 YENEEA. This CDR3 spans 14 amino acids.